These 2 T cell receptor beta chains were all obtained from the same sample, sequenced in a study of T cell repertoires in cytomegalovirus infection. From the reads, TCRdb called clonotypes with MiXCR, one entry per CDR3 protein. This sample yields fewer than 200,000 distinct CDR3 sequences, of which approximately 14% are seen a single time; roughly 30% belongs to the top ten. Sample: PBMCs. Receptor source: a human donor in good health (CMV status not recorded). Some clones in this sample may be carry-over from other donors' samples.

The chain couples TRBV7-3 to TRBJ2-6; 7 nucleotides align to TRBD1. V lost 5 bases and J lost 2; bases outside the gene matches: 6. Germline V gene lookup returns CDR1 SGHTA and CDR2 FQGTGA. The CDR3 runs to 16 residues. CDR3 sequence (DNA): TGTGCCAGCAGCCCGAAACAGGGGACTGGGGCCAACGTCCTGACTTTC. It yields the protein CASSPKQGTGANVLTF.

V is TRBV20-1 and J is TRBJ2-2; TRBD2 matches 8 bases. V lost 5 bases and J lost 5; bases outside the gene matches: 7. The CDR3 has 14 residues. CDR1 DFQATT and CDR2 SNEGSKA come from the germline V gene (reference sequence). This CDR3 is CSARGGQTTGELFF. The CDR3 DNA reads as TGCAGTGCTCGGGGGGGCCAGACGACCGGGGAGCTGTTTTTT.